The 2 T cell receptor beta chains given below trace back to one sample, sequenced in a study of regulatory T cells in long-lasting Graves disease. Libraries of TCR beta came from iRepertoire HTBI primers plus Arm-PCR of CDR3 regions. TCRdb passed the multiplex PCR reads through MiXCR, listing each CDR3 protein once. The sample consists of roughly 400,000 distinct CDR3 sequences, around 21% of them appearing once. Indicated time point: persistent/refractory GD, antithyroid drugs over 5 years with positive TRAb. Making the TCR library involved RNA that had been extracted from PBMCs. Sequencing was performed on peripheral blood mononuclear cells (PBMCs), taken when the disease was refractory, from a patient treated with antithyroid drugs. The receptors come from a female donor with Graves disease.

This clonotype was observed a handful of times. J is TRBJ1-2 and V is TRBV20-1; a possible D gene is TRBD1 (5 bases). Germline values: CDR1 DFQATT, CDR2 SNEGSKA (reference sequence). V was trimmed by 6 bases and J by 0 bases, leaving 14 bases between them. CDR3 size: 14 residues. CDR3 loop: CSADPPGPNYGYTF. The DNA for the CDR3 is TGCAGTGCGGATCCCCCAGGGCCTAACTATGGCTACACCTTC.

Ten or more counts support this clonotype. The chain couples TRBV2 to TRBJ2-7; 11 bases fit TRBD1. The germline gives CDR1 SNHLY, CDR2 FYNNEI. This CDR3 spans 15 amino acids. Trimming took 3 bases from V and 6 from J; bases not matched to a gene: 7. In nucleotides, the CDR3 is TGTGCCAGCAGTGAGGGACAGGGGGTCTTGGGCGAGCAGTACTTC. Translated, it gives CASSEGQGVLGEQYF. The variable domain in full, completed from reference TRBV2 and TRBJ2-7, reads EPEVTQTPSHQVTQMGQEVILRCVPISNHLYFYWYRQILGQKVEFLVSFYNNEISEKSEIFDDQFSVERPDGSNFTLKIRSTKLEDSAMYFCASSEGQGVLGEQYFGPGTRLTVT.